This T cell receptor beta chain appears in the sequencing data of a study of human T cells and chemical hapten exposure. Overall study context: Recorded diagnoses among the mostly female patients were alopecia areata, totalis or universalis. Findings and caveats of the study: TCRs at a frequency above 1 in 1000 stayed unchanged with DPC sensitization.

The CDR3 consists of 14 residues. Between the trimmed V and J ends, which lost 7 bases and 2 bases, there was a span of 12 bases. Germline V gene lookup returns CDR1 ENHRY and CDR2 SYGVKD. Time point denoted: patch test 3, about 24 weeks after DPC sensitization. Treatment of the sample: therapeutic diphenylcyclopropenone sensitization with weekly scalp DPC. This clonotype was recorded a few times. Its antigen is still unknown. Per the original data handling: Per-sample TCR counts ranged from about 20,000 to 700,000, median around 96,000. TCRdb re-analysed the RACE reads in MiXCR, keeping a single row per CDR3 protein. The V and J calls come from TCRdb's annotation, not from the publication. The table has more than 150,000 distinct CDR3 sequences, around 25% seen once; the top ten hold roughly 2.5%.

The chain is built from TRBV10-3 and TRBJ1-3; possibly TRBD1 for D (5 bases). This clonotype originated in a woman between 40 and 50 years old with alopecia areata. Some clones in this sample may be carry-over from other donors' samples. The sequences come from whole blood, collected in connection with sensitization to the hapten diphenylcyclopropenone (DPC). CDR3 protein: CAIMDGTAGNTIYF. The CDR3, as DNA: TGTGCCATCATGGATGGGACGGCTGGAAACACCATATATTTT.